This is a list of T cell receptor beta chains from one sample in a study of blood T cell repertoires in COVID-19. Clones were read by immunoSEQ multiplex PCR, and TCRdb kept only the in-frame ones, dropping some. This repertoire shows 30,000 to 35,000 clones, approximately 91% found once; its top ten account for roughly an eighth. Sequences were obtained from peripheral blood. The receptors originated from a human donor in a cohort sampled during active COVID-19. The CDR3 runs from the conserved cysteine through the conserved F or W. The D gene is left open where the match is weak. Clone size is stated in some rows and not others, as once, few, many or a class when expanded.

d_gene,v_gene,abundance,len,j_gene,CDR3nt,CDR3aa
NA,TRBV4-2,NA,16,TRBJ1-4,TGTGCCAGCAGCCAAGAATCAACAGGAGCTAATGAAAAACTGTTTTTT,CASSQESTGANEKLFF
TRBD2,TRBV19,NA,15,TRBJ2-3,TGTGCCAGTAGTAGTCTAGCGGGCGACACAGATACGCAGTATTTT,CASSSLAGDTDTQYF
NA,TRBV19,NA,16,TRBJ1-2,TGTGCCAGTGGACATTTACGACAGGCTCTACCGTATGGCTACACCTTC,CASGHLRQALPYGYTF
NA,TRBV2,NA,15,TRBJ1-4,TGTGCCAGCAGACAGGGACCTACAACTAATGAAAAACTGTTTTTT,CASRQGPTTNEKLFF
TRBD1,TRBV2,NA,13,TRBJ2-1,TGTGCCAGCGATCGTTCCAGGGGGAATGAGCAGTTCTTC,CASDRSRGNEQFF
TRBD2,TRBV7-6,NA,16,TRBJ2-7,TGTGCCAGCAGCTTAGCGGCCGGGACTAGCCTCGGCGAGCAGTACTTC,CASSLAAGTSLGEQYF
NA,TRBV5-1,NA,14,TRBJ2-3,TGCGCCAGCAGCTTGGAGGGAGGTACGGATACGCAGTATTTT,CASSLEGGTDTQYF
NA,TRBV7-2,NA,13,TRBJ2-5,TGTGCCAGCTGCCCAGCGAGCGGTGAGACCCAGTACTTC,CASCPASGETQYF
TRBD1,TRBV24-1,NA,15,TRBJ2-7,TGTGCCACCAGTGTCTCGGACAGGGCCCCTTACGAGCAGTACTTC,CATSVSDRAPYEQYF
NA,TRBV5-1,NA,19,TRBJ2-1,TGCGCCAGCAGCTTGCGCGGATCGATGGGGCGCACGCTTTACAATGAGCAGTTCTTC,CASSLRGSMGRTLYNEQFF
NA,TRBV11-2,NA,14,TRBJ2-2,TGTGCCAGCAGCTTACAGGGAGGAACCGGGGAGCTGTTTTTT,CASSLQGGTGELFF
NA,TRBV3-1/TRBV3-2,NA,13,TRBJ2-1,TGTGCCAGCAGCCATTCGAGGAACAATGAGCAGTTCTTC,CASSHSRNNEQFF
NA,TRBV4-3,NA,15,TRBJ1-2,TGCGCCAGCAGCCAATCTTATTCGGACAGCTATGGCTACACCTTC,CASSQSYSDSYGYTF
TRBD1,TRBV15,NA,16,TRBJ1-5,TGTGCCACCAGCAGAGGAGGGACAGGGGGCAATCAGCCCCAGCATTTT,CATSRGGTGGNQPQHF
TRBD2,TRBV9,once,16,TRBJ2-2,TGTGCCAGCAGCGGACTAGCGGGAGTCGGGACCGGGGAGCTGTTTTTT,CASSGLAGVGTGELFF
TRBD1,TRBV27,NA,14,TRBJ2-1,TGTGCCAGCAGTTCCAGGGGGCCTTGGGATGAGCAGTTCTTC,CASSSRGPWDEQFF
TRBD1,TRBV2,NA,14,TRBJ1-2,TGTGCCAGCAGGGGACAGGGCAAGGGCTATGGCTACACCTTC,CASRGQGKGYGYTF
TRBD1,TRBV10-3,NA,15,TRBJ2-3,TGTGCCATCAGCCAGAGACAGGGGGGGTCAGATACGCAGTATTTT,CAISQRQGGSDTQYF
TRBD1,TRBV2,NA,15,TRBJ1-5,TGTGCCAGCACCCCGGGACAGGGGAACAATCAGCCCCAGCATTTT,CASTPGQGNNQPQHF